This T cell receptor beta chain was recorded in a study of cytomegalovirus exposure and HLA in healthy donors. General study results and limits: Testing in vitro showed a few CMV-associated chains specific for CMV antigens. The listing of approximately 160 TCR beta chains classed them as cytomegalovirus-associated. Some public TCRs appeared in many individuals, while most sequences were rare. In an earlier analysis, in about 530 donors, most V segments appeared productive either ~87% or ~30% of the time.

PCR employed 60 Vbeta and 13 Jbeta primers. Libraries were prepared by immunoSEQ multiplex PCR; TCRdb keeps only in-frame clonotypes and omits some of them. Of 120,000 or so clones listed, around 80% are singletons. The CDR3 sequence is 15 residues long. The J segment lost 0 bases and the V segment lost 2 bases, leaving 3 bases of the junction unmatched. CDR1 and CDR2 from the germline V gene are SGHTA and FQGNSA. This clone has just a few counts. The antigen remains undetermined. The sequence was collected from a woman in her forties or fifties in good health and CMV-seropositive. Sequences were obtained from PBMCs. The V call is TRBV7-2, the J call TRBJ2-7, with 8 bases identical to TRBD2. The chain's CDR3 is CASSLLAGLSYEQYF. DNA for the CDR3: TGTGCCAGCAGCTTATTAGCGGGGCTCTCCTACGAGCAGTACTTC. The variable domain in full, with the rest retrieved from reference TRBV7-2 and TRBJ2-7, is GAGVSQSPSNKVTEKGKDVELRCDPISGHTALYWYRQSLGQGLEFLIYFQGNSAPDKSGLPSDRFSAERTGGSVSTLTIQRTQQEDSAVYLCASSLLAGLSYEQYFGPGTRLTVT.